Below, one TCR beta chain is given with its context. Antigen unknown. Profiling relied on immunoSEQ multiplex PCR, and the TCRdb table lists in-frame clones only, not all of them. Here the sample spans 25,000 to 30,000 clones, 65% to 85% being singletons. This sample stems from a study of radiation and T cells in renal cell carcinoma. Time point here: blood 2 weeks post-SBRT. Treatment described: 15 Gy SBRT to primary tumor, nephrectomy 4 weeks later. The CDR3 covers 13 residues. V was shortened by 2 bases and J by 1 base, with 6 bases between the two germline ends. Germline CDR1 and CDR2: SGHRS and YFSETQ. Study results and limitations: From baseline, blood top tumor clonotypes peaked at 2 weeks post-radiation. Without pretreatment biopsies, baseline tumor clonotype presence was undetermined.

The V call is TRBV5-1, the J call TRBJ1-1; no clear D. Sequences were derived from blood, sampled from a patient whose treatment included radiotherapy and nephrectomy. The source of this sequence is a man aged 60 to 75 with renal cell carcinoma. Here the CDR3 DNA reads TGCGCCAGCAGCTTAGCCCCGAACACTGAAGCTTTCTTT. Translated: CASSLAPNTEAFF.